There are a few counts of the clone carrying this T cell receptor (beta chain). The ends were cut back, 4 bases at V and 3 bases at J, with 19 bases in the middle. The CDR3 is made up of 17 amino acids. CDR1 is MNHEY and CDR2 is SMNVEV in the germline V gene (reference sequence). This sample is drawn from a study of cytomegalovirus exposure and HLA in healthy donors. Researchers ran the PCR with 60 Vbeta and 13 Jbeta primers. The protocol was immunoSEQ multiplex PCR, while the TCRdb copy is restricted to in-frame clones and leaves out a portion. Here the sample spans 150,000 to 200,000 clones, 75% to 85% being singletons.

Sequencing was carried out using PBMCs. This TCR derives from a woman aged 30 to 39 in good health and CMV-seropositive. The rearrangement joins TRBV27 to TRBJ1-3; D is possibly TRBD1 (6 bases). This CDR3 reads CASSSGRDILHGNTIYF. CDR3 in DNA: TGTGCCAGCAGTTCCGGCCGGGACATTCTTCATGGAAACACCATATATTTT.